This TCR beta chain is from a study of PD-1 blockade in classical Hodgkin lymphoma. All patients experienced relapse after autologous stem cell transplantation, and brentuximab vedotin exposure was variable. Progressive disease, partial response or complete response was each patient's best response. This clone occurred once. Germline CDR1 and CDR2: SGHKS and YYEKEE (reference sequence). Trimming pared 7 bases from V and 2 bases from J, leaving 17 bases between. CDR3 length: 15 amino acids. Sequencing used immunoSEQ multiplex PCR; TCRdb keeps in-frame clones, though not all of them. The sample yields 120,000 to 150,000 clones, 78% seen once.

The specimen comprised peripheral blood mononuclear cells (PBMCs), sampled before the second cycle of nivolumab. This TCR derives from a human donor with classical Hodgkin lymphoma. The chain is built from TRBV5-5 and TRBJ2-3; tentatively, D is TRBD2 (6 bases). CDR3 nucleotides: TGTGCCAGCGGATACGGTAGCGGAAACACAGATACGCAGTATTTT. Encoded protein: CASGYGSGNTDTQYF.